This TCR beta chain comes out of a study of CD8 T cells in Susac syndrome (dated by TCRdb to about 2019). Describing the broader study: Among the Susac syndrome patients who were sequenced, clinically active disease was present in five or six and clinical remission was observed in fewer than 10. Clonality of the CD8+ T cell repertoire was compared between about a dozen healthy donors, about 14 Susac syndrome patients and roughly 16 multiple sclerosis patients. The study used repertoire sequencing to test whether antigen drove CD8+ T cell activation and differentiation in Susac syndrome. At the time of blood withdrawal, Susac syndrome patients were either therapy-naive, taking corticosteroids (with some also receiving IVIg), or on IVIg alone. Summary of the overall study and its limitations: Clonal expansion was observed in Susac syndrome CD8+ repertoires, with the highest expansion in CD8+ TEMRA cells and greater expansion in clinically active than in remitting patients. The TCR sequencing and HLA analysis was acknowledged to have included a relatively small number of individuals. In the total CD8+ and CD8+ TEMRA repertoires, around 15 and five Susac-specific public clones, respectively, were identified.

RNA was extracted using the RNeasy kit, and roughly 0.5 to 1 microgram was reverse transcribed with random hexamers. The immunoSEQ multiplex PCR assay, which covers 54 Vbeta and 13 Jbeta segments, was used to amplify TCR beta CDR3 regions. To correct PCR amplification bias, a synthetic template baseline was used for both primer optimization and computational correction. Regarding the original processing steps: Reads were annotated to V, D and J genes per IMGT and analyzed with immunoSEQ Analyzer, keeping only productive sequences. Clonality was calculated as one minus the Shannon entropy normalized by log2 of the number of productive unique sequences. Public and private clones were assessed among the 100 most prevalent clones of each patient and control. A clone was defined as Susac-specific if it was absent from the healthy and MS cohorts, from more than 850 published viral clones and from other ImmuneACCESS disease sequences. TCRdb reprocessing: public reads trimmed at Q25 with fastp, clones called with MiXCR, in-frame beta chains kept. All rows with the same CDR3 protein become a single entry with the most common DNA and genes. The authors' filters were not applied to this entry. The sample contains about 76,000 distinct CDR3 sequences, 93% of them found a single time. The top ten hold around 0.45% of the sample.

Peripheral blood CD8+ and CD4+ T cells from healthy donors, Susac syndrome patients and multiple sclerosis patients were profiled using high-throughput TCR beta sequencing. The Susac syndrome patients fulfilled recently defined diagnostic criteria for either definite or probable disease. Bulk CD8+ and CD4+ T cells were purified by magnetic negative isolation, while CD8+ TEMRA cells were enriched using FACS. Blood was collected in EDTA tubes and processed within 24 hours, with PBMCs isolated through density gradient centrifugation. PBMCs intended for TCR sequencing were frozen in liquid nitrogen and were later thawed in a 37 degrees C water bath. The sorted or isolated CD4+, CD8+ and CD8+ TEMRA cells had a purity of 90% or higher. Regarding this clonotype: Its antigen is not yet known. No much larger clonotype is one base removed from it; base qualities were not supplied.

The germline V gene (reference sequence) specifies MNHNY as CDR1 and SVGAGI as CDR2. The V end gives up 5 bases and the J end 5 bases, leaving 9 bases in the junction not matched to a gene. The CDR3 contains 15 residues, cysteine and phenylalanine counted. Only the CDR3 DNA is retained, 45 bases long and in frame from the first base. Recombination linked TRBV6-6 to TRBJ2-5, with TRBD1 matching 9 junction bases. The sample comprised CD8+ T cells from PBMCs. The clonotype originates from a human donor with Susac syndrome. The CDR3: CASSTSRDRVETQYF. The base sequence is TGTGCCAGCAGTACGTCTCGGGACAGGGTGGAGACCCAGTACTTC.